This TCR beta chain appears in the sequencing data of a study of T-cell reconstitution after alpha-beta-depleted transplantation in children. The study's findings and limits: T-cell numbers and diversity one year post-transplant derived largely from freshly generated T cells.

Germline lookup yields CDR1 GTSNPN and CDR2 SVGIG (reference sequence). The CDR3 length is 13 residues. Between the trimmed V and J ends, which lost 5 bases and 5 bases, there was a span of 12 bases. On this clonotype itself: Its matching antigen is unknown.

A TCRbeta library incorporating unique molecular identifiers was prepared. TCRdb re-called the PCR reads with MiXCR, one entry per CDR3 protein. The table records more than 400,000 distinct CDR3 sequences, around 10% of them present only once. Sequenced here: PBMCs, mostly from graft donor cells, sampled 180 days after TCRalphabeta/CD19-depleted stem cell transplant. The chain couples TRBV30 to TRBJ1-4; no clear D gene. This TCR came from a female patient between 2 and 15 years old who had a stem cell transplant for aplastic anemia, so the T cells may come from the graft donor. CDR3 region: CAWEKSGNEKLFF. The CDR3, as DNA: TGTGCCTGGGAGAAGTCGGGGAATGAAAAACTGTTTTTT.